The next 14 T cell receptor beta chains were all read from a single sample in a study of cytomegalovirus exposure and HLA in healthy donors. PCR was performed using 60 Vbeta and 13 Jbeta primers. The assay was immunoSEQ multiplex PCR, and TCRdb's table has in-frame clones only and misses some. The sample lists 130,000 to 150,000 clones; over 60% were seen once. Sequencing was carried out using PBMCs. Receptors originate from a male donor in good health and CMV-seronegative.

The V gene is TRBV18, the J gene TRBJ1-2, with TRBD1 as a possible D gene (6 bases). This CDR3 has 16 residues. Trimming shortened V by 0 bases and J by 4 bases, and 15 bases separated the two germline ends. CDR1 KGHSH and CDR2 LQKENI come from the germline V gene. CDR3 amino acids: CASSPPGSGVSYGYTF. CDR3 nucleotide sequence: TGTGCCAGCTCACCACCGGGGTCAGGGGTGTCCTATGGCTACACCTTC.

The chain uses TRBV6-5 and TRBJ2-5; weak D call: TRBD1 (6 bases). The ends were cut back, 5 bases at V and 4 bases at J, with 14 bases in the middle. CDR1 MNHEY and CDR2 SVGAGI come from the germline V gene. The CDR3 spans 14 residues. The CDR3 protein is CASSQYRDPETQYF. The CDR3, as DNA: TGTGCCAGCAGTCAGTACAGGGACCCAGAGACCCAGTACTTC.

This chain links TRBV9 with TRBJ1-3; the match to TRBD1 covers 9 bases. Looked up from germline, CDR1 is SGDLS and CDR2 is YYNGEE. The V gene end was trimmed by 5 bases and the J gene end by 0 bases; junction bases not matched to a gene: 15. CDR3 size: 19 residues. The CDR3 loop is CASSVREGTGLSSGNTIYF. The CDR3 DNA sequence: TGTGCCAGCAGTGTAAGGGAGGGGACAGGGTTATCCTCTGGAAACACCATATATTTT. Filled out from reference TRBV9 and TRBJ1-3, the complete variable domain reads DSGVTQTPKHLITATGQRVTLRCSPRSGDLSVYWYQQSLDQGLQFLIQYYNGEERAKGNILERFSAQQFPDLHSELNLSSLELGDSALYFCASSVREGTGLSSGNTIYFGEGSWLTVV.

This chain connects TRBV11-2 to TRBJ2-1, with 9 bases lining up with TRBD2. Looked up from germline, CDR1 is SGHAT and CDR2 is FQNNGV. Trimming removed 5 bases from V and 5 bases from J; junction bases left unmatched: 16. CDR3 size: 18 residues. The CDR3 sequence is CASSPGGREGPRHNEQFF. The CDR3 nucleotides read TGTGCCAGCAGCCCAGGAGGGCGGGAGGGCCCTCGCCACAATGAGCAGTTCTTC.

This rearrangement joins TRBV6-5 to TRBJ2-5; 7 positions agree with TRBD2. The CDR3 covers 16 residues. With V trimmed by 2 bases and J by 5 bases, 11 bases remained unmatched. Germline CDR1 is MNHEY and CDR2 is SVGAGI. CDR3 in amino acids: CASSYGGRLAGETQYF. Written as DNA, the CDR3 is TGTGCCAGCAGTTACGGTGGGAGACTAGCTGGCGAGACCCAGTACTTC.

The DNA of the CDR3 is TGTGCCAGCAGTTTCTCAGGGGTCAATCAGCCCCAGCATTTT. This translates into CASSFSGVNQPQHF. The J gene is TRBJ1-5, the V gene TRBV27; D is possibly TRBD1 (6 bases). The CDR3 is 14 residues long. Germline-derived CDR1 and CDR2 are MNHEY and SMNVEV (reference sequence). V was clipped by 3 bases and J by 3 bases, with 9 bases between them.

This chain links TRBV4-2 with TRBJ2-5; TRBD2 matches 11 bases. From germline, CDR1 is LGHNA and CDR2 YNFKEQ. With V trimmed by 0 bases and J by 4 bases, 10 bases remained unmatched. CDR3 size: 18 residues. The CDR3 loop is CASSQDSTSGSPGETQYF. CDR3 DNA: TGTGCCAGCAGCCAAGATTCAACTAGCGGGAGTCCGGGAGAGACCCAGTACTTC.

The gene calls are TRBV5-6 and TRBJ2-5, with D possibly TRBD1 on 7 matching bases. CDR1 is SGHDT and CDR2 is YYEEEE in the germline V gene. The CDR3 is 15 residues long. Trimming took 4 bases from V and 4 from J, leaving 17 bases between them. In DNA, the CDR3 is TGTGCCAGCAGCATAAGCAGGGGGGCTGTAGAGACCCAGTACTTC. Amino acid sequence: CASSISRGAVETQYF.

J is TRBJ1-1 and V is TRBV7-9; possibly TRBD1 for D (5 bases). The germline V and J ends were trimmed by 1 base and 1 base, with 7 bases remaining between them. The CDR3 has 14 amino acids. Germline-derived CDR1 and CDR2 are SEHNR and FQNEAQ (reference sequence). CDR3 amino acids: CASSLGQRNTEAFF. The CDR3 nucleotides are TGTGCCAGCAGCTTAGGACAGAGGAACACTGAAGCTTTCTTT.

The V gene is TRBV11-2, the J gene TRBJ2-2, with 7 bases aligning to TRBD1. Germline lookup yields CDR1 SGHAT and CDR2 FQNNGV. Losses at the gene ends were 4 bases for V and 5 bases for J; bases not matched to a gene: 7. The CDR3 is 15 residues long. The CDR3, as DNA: TGTGCCAGCAGCTCCACGACAGGGAATACCGGGGAGCTGTTTTTT. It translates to CASSSTTGNTGELFF.

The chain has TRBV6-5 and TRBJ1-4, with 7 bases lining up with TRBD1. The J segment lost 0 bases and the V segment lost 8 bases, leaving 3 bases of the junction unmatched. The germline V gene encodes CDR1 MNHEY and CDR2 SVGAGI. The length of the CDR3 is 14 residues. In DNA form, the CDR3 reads TGTGCCAGCCGCACAGGGGCAACTAATGAAAAACTGTTTTTT. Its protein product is CASRTGATNEKLFF.

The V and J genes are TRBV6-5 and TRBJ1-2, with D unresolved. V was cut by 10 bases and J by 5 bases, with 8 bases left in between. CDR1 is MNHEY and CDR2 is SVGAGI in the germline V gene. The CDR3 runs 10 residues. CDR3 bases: TGTGCCACCCGACTGTATGGCTACACCTTC. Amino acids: CATRLYGYTF.

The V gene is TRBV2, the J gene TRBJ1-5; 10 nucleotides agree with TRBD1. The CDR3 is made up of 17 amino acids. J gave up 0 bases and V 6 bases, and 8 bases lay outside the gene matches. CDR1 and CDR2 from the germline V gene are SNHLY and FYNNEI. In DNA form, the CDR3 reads TGTGCCAGCAGCCGCCGGGACAGGGGATATAGCAATCAGCCCCAGCATTTT. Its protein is CASSRRDRGYSNQPQHF.

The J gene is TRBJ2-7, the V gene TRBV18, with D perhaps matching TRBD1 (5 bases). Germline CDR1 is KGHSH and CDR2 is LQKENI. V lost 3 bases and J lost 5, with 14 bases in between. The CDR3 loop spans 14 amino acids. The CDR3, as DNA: TGTGCCAGCTCACCGAACCAGGGCTACAACGAGCAGTACTTC. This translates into CASSPNQGYNEQYF.